What follows describes a single TCR beta chain. The entry originates in a study of blood T cell repertoires in COVID-19. Study background: The United States, Italy and Spain were the sources of the acute and convalescent COVID-19 samples. PBMCs, B-cell-depleted T cells, or T cells were the source of the cDNA or gDNA that made up the material.

As processed by the authors: Estimation of nucleated cell counts was performed using reference gene primer amplification. Profiling relied on immunoSEQ multiplex PCR, and the TCRdb table lists in-frame clones only, not all of them. The V and J calls and clone size are taken from that table; D and trimming were inferred from the DNA. The sample comprises a few hundred thousand clones, approximately 90% of which are singletons, and approximately 4% rests with the top ten. With V trimmed by 5 bases and J by 2 bases, 12 bases remained unmatched. The CDR3 covers 19 residues. Germline V lookup: CDR1 LNHDA, CDR2 SQIVND (reference sequence).

The chain combines TRBV19 with TRBJ2-6, with 10 bases matching TRBD1. The clonotype originates from a woman aged 40 to 50 with acute or convalescent COVID-19. Sequencing was performed on peripheral blood. CDR3 nucleotide sequence: TGTGCCAGTAGTCCACACCACGCGACAGGGGGCGCTGGGGCCAACGTCCTGACTTTC. It codes for CASSPHHATGGAGANVLTF.